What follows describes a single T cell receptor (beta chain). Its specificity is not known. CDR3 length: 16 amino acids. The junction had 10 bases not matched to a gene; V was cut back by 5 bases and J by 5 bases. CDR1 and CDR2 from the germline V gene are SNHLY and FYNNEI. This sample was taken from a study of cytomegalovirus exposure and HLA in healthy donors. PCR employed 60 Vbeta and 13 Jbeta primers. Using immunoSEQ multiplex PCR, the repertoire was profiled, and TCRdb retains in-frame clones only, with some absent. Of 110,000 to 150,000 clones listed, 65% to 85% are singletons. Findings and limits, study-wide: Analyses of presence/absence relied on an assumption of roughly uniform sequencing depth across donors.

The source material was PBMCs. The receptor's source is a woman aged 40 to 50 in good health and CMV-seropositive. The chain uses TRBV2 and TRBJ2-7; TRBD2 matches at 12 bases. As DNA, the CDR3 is TGTGCCAGCAGTCTAGACCGACTAGCGGGAGTCCACGAGCAGTACTTC. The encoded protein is CASSLDRLAGVHEQYF.